The entry below describes one T cell receptor beta chain. Its antigen is not identified. Indicated treatment: oral pan-JAK inhibitor, 5-10 mg twice daily. The data stem from a study of CD8+ T cells in alopecia areata. Across the study: Severity in treated patients was scored by percentage of scalp area affected.

General study points: Lesional scalp, notably in alopecia totalis/universalis, had clonality above that of normal scalp. Significant decreases in scalp clonality and expanded CD8+ clones followed tofacitinib treatment. Many expanded lesional clones persisted in scalp and blood during tofacitinib.

cDNA prepared by RNA extraction and subsequent reverse transcription served as the template for sequencing. Profiled with immunoSEQ multiplex PCR; TCRdb holds only in-frame clones, not every one. This sample has 180,000 or so clones, with approximately 50% found just once. This TCR was sampled from a human donor with alopecia areata. The sequencing used CD8+ T cells sorted from blood, collected around week 54, from a patient treated with tofacitinib.

CDR3 DNA sequence: TGTGCCAGCAGCTTACAGGCCTCCTACGAGCAGTACTTC. Translated: CASSLQASYEQYF. This rearrangement joins TRBV5-6 to TRBJ2-7; D perhaps matches TRBD1 (5 bases). Trimming shortened V by 2 bases and J by 0 bases, and 6 bases separated the two germline ends. The CDR3 covers 13 residues. Germline V lookup: CDR1 SGHDT, CDR2 YYEEEE.